This T cell receptor (beta chain) is drawn from a study of beta chain features in type 1 diabetes. Study summary: Across the samples, 100 million to 130 million sorted cells were examined in total. Broader study findings: VDJ junctions from patients with type 1 diabetes contained fewer insertions and more deletions. TCRB CDR3 length was moderately but significantly reduced in all four CD4+ subsets of Type 1 diabetes patients.

Comments on this clone: The antigen is undetermined.

Stem cell-like memory, regulatory, central memory and naive CD4+ cells were sorted via CD45RO/CCR7/CD25/CD127/CD95/CD27. The investigators reverse transcribed all of the isolated RNA, so they sequenced expressed TCRB transcripts. The data were produced by immunoSEQ multiplex PCR, yet TCRdb's version contains in-frame clones alone and is incomplete. The repertoire has more than 350,000 clones, approximately 10% of them found once; the top ten carry around 0.05%. The clonotype originates from a woman under 30 in good health. Sample: naive CD4+ T cells from blood.

This CDR3 reads CASGRQWGTYEQYF. Written as DNA, the CDR3 is TGTGCCAGCGGTCGACAGTGGGGGACCTACGAGCAGTACTTC. The chain uses TRBV7-2 and TRBJ2-7, with D perhaps assigned TRBD1 or TRBD2 (5 bases each). V was clipped by 8 bases and J by 2 bases, with 16 bases between them. Germline CDR1 and CDR2: SGHTA and FQGNSA. This CDR3 region has 14 residues. Combining the CDR3 with reference TRBV7-2 and TRBJ2-7 gives the whole variable domain GAGVSQSPSNKVTEKGKDVELRCDPISGHTALYWYRQSLGQGLEFLIYFQGNSAPDKSGLPSDRFSAERTGGSVSTLTIQRTQQEDSAVYLCASGRQWGTYEQYFGPGTRLTVT.